Listed below are T cell receptor beta chains from one sample, sequenced in a study of blood T cell repertoires in COVID-19. The assay was immunoSEQ multiplex PCR, and TCRdb's table has in-frame clones only and misses some. The table records 29,000 or so clones, approximately 88% of them present only once. The sequenced sample consisted of peripheral blood. These receptors all come from a human donor in a cohort sampled during active COVID-19. CDR3s include the opening cysteine and the closing phenylalanine or tryptophan. The D gene is left open where the match is weak. Clone size is shown for a subset of rows, as once, few, many or a class of expanded clone.

J gene	D gene	clone size	V gene	CDR3 DNA	CDR3 protein
TRBJ1-1	-	-	TRBV9	TGTGCCAGCAGCGTAGACGACACCTACACTGAAGCTTTCTTT	CASSVDDTYTEAFF
TRBJ1-6	TRBD1	-	TRBV19	TGTGCCAGTAGTAACGGACAGGGTCGTTCACCCCTCCACTTT	CASSNGQGRSPLHF
TRBJ2-3	TRBD2	-	TRBV5-8	TGTGCCAGCAGCCCCCGGACTAGCGGGCGCACAGATACGCAGTATTTT	CASSPRTSGRTDTQYF
TRBJ2-5	-	-	TRBV5-5	TGTGCCAGCAGCTTGGGAGGGAGCCAAGAGACCCAGTACTTC	CASSLGGSQETQYF
TRBJ1-1	TRBD1	few	TRBV29-1	TGCAGCGTCCGGGACAGCTTACACACTGAAGCTTTCTTT	CSVRDSLHTEAFF
TRBJ2-7	-	-	TRBV7-2	TGTGCCAGCGCATCTGGGGCTGGCGGTTACGAGCAGTACTTC	CASASGAGGYEQYF
TRBJ1-5	-	-	TRBV7-8	TGTGCCAGCAGCTTAGAGTTGGGCCTCAATCAGCCCCAGCATTTT	CASSLELGLNQPQHF
TRBJ2-2	-	-	TRBV6-6	TGTGCCAGCAGAAAGGGACAAAACACCGGGGAGCTGTTTTTT	CASRKGQNTGELFF
TRBJ1-2	-	-	TRBV5-1	TGCGCCAGCAGCTTGGAAACAGATCCTCGCCTCTATGGCTACACCTTC	CASSLETDPRLYGYTF
TRBJ1-6	-	-	TRBV2	TGTGCCAGTGGAGTACGGATTGGCAATTCACCCCTCCACTTT	CASGVRIGNSPLHF
TRBJ1-1	-	-	TRBV19	TGTGCCAGTAGTATTGGGGGGACCAACACTGAAGCTTTCTTT	CASSIGGTNTEAFF
TRBJ1-4	-	-	TRBV4-1	TGCGCCAGCAGCCTCCGACACGTTGCAACTAATGAAAAACTGTTTTTT	CASSLRHVATNEKLFF
TRBJ1-1	-	-	TRBV12-3/TRBV12-4	TGTGCCAGCAGTTTAGGGCAAACTGAAGCTTTCTTT	CASSLGQTEAFF
TRBJ2-7	-	-	TRBV7-2	TGTGCCAGCAGCACTGGGACAACAACTACGGGGGAGCAGTACTTC	CASSTGTTTTGEQYF
TRBJ2-5	TRBD1	-	TRBV25-1	TGTGCCAGCAGTGATAAAAGGGGGCTTGAGACCCAGTACTTC	CASSDKRGLETQYF
TRBJ2-1	TRBD2	-	TRBV14	TGTGCCAGCAGCCAAAGCGGGGGCTACTCCTACAATGAGCAGTTCTTC	CASSQSGGYSYNEQFF
TRBJ2-7	TRBD1	-	TRBV3-1/TRBV3-2	TGTGCCAGCAGCCCAGGGGGCTACGAGCAGTACTTC	CASSPGGYEQYF
TRBJ1-6	-	-	TRBV6-5	TGTGCCAGCAGTCATCGGGAGGCAAATTCACCCCTCCACTTT	CASSHREANSPLHF
TRBJ2-7	-	-	TRBV10-3	TGTGCCATCAGTGAAAGACTAGGGGCCTACGAGCAGTACTTC	CAISERLGAYEQYF
TRBJ2-7	-	-	TRBV21-1	TGTGCCAGCAGCAAGATACCCGCAACTAGCGGGGTTTCCTACGAGCAGTACTTC	CASSKIPATSGVSYEQYF
TRBJ2-3	-	-	TRBV6-5	TGTGCCAGCAGTTACTCGAGGCAGTACACAGATACGCAGTATTTT	CASSYSRQYTDTQYF
TRBJ2-3	TRBD2	-	TRBV7-8	TGTGCCAGCAGCTCACTCGGGGGGAGAGCAGATACGCAGTATTTT	CASSSLGGRADTQYF
TRBJ2-5	-	-	TRBV2	TGTGCCAGCAAGACAGGTTTCCCCCAAGAGACCCAGTACTTC	CASKTGFPQETQYF
TRBJ2-1	-	-	TRBV7-2	TGTGCCAGCAGCTTGAACGGGGAGGACTACAATGAGCAGTTCTTC	CASSLNGEDYNEQFF
TRBJ1-2	-	-	TRBV4-3	TGCGCCAGCAGCCAAGATCTTGTAACTAACTATGGCTACACCTTC	CASSQDLVTNYGYTF
TRBJ2-7	TRBD1	-	TRBV5-5	TGTGCCAGCAGCCCGGACAGGGTCCCCTACGAGCAGTACTTC	CASSPDRVPYEQYF
TRBJ1-5	-	-	TRBV27	TGTGCCAGCAGTTCGGACATAAAAGGTGTACGGCCCCAGCATTTT	CASSSDIKGVRPQHF
TRBJ2-6	-	few	TRBV4-2	TGTGCCAGCAGCCAAGATCCGGGGGGCGGGTCTGGGGCCAACGTCCTGACTTTC	CASSQDPGGGSGANVLTF
TRBJ2-3	TRBD2	-	TRBV19	TGTGCCAGTAGTCTGCGGGGAGCGGGGGGAGATACGCAGTATTTT	CASSLRGAGGDTQYF
TRBJ2-2	TRBD2	-	TRBV4-2	TGTGCCAGCAGCCAAGATCTTAGCGGGGGGAATGCCGGGGAGCTGTTTTTT	CASSQDLSGGNAGELFF
TRBJ2-5	-	once	TRBV14	TGTGCCAGCAGCCAAGAGGGCAGATCCCCGTCAGCGACCCAGTACTTC	CASSQEGRSPSATQYF
TRBJ2-3	-	-	TRBV5-6	TGTGCCAGCAGCTTGCTAGATACGCAGTATTTT	CASSLLDTQYF
TRBJ1-6	-	-	TRBV21-1	TGTGCCAGCAGCAGGTGGGGGCCGTCGGGAGGATCACCCCTCCACTTT	CASSRWGPSGGSPLHF
TRBJ2-2	-	-	TRBV3-1/TRBV3-2	TGTGCCAGCGCAGGGTCCGGGGAGCTGTTTTTT	CASAGSGELFF
TRBJ1-5	-	-	TRBV7-2	TGTGCCAGCAGCTTAGCAGGCAGGCCGGATCAGCCCCAGCATTTT	CASSLAGRPDQPQHF
TRBJ2-3	-	-	TRBV7-6	TGTGCCAGCAGCCAAAGCACAGATACGCAGTATTTT	CASSQSTDTQYF
TRBJ2-6	-	-	TRBV19	TGTGCCAGTAGTATAGAGGCCAGGTTATACAGCTCTGGGGCCAACGTCCTGACTTTC	CASSIEARLYSSGANVLTF
TRBJ2-7	-	medium-sized	TRBV10-1	TGCGCCTCCCGGGGAGATAGGCCGGGGCAGTACTTC	CASRGDRPGQYF
TRBJ2-4	-	-	TRBV9	TGTGCCAGGCTCCCGGGACAAGGGAAAAGTGGTGGCAAAAACATTCAGTACTTC	CARLPGQGKSGGKNIQYF
TRBJ2-7	TRBD1	-	TRBV6-5	TGTGCCAGCAGTTCAAGGACAGGGGGCAGGGAGCAGTACTTC	CASSSRTGGREQYF
TRBJ1-3	-	-	TRBV4-2	TGTGCCAGCAGCCAAGATACAGGGACTGGAAACACCATATATTTT	CASSQDTGTGNTIYF
TRBJ2-3	TRBD2	-	TRBV6-7	TGTGCCAGCGCCGAACTCGGCGGGGGGGCCCGAGATACGCAGTATTTT	CASAELGGGARDTQYF
TRBJ1-1	-	-	TRBV5-8	TGTGCCAGCAGCTCCCGGGCTTTCTTT	CASSSRAFF
TRBJ2-2	TRBD2	-	TRBV7-2	TGTGCCAGCAGCTTAGGGTTAGCGGGGGTCACCGGGGAGCTGTTTTTT	CASSLGLAGVTGELFF
TRBJ1-1	-	once	TRBV7-9	TGTGCCAGCAGCCCCACTACGGCAGCTTTCTTT	CASSPTTAAFF
TRBJ2-6	TRBD1	-	TRBV11-3	TGTGCCAGCAGCTTAGGGGACAGGGCTGGGGCCAACGTCCTGACTTTC	CASSLGDRAGANVLTF
TRBJ2-3	-	-	TRBV5-1	TGCGCCAGCAGATGGACTCGGCCCCCAGATACGCAGTATTTT	CASRWTRPPDTQYF
TRBJ2-3	-	-	TRBV7-2	TGTGCCAGCAGCTACTCCGGGTCATCCACAGATACGCAGTATTTT	CASSYSGSSTDTQYF
TRBJ2-7	-	-	TRBV7-9	TGTGCCAGCACCCTTGGGGGCTTAGTCTACGAGCAGTACTTC	CASTLGGLVYEQYF
TRBJ2-7	-	once	TRBV7-6	TGTGCCAGCAGCTTAATGGGGGCCGAGCAGTACTTC	CASSLMGAEQYF
TRBJ2-3	TRBD2	-	TRBV5-3	TGTGCCAGAAGCTTGTACCAGCGGGGGCCTACAGGTACGCAGTATTTT	CARSLYQRGPTGTQYF
TRBJ2-2	TRBD1	-	TRBV5-1	TGCGCCAGCAGCTGGGGCCCTTCGGGACAGGGGTCCGGGGAGCTGTTTTTT	CASSWGPSGQGSGELFF
TRBJ1-2	-	-	TRBV30	TGTGCCTGGAGTGTAAAAGGACAGAAGAGTGGGGATGGCTACACCTTC	CAWSVKGQKSGDGYTF
TRBJ1-1	-	-	TRBV19	TGTGCCAGTAGTACTATTTCCGGACAGAGTGAAGCTTTCTTT	CASSTISGQSEAFF